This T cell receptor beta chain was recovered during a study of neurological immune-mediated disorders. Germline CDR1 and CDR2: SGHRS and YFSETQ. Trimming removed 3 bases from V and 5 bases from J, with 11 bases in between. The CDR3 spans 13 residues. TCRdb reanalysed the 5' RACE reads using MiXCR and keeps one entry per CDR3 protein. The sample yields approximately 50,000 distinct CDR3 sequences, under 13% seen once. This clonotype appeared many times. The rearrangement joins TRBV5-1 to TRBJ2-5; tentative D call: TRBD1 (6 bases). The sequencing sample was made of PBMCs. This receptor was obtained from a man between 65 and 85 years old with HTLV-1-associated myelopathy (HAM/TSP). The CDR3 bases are TGCGCCAGCAGCTCAACAGGGACGGAGACCCAGTACTTC. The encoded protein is CASSSTGTETQYF.